The 16 T cell receptor beta chains reported below all come from one sample, sequenced in a study of control samples from healthy donors and cancer patients. Sequenced by immunoSEQ multiplex PCR; TCRdb stores in-frame clones only, minus some. The table has about 150,000 clones, about 91% seen once; the top ten hold approximately 3.2%. Specimen: blood. The receptor set was obtained from a man aged 25-45 years in good health.

For the CDR3, the DNA is TGTGCCAGCAGCTTGTACAGTCTAAACACTGAAGCTTTCTTT. It codes for CASSLYSLNTEAFF. J is TRBJ1-1 and V is TRBV7-9; D not certain. The CDR3 extends over 14 amino acids. Between the trimmed V and J ends, which lost 3 bases and 2 bases, there was a span of 10 bases. Germline CDR1 reads SEHNR; CDR2 reads FQNEAQ (reference sequence).

The chain couples TRBV13 to TRBJ2-7; D is undetermined. CDR1 and CDR2 (germline): PRHDT, FYEKMQ (reference sequence). The CDR3 is 13 residues long. V was shortened by 1 base and J by 3 bases, with 7 bases between the two germline ends. The CDR3 DNA reads TGTGCCAGCAGCTTAGTGGGAATCTACGAGCAGTACTTC. It encodes CASSLVGIYEQYF.

V gene TRBV7-9 combines with J gene TRBJ2-3; 10 nucleotides agree with TRBD2. This CDR3 is 15 amino acids long. V was clipped by 2 bases and J by 5 bases; unmatched bases: 4. Germline CDR1 SEHNR, CDR2 FQNEAQ (reference sequence). The CDR3 sequence: CASSLYSGGQDTQYF. Here the CDR3 DNA reads TGTGCCAGCAGCTTATATAGCGGGGGGCAAGATACGCAGTATTTT. Full variable domain (missing parts from reference TRBV7-9 and TRBJ2-3): DTGVSQNPRHKITKRGQNVTFRCDPISEHNRLYWYRQTLGQGPEFLTYFQNEAQLEKSRLLSDRFSAERPKGSFSTLEIQRTEQGDSAMYLCASSLYSGGQDTQYFGPGTRLTVL.

The rearrangement links TRBV28 to TRBJ1-2; D perhaps matches TRBD1 (5 bases). Germline values: CDR1 MDHEN, CDR2 SYDVKM. The V and J ends lost 3 bases and 4 bases respectively, with 9 bases between them. The CDR3 length is 13 residues. In DNA, the CDR3 is TGTGCCAGCAGTTTCCGGGGGACCTATGGCTACACCTTC. This gives the protein CASSFRGTYGYTF.

The V call is TRBV7-8, the J call TRBJ1-5; maybe TRBD1 (6 bases). The CDR3 runs to 13 residues. Trimming took 5 bases from V and 6 from J, leaving 11 bases between them. Germline loops: CDR1 SGHVS, CDR2 FQNEAQ. The DNA of the CDR3 is TGTGCCAGCAGCGGACAGTCATTTCAGCCCCAGCATTTT. It specifies CASSGQSFQPQHF.

This clone was seen a few times. The V call is TRBV7-3, the J call TRBJ1-6, with D possibly being TRBD1 (5 bases). V was cut by 5 bases and J by 7 bases, with 15 bases left in between. This CDR3 contains 15 residues. The germline V gene encodes CDR1 SGHTA and CDR2 FQGTGA. The CDR3 is CASSPGGGANSPLHF. In DNA, the CDR3 is TGTGCCAGCAGCCCCGGGGGAGGGGCCAATTCACCCCTCCACTTT.

V and J are TRBV28 and TRBJ2-7; 7 nucleotides align to TRBD2. The CDR3 sequence is 16 residues long. With 5 bases clipped from V and 4 bases from J, the junction kept 14 bases outside the gene matches. In germline, CDR1 is MDHEN, CDR2 SYDVKM. The CDR3 sequence: CASSTGTRGLRYEQYF. For the CDR3, the DNA is TGTGCCAGCAGTACCGGGACGCGGGGGTTGAGGTACGAGCAGTACTTC.

This rearrangement joins TRBV6-5 to TRBJ2-5; a possible D gene is TRBD2 (6 bases). The germline V and J ends were trimmed by 6 bases and 5 bases, with 7 bases remaining between them. The V gene's germline CDR1 is MNHEY and CDR2 SVGAGI. The CDR3 totals 11 residues. This CDR3 is CASRGRETQYF. The CDR3 nucleotides read TGTGCCAGCAGGGGGAGGGAGACCCAGTACTTC.

This clone was counted a single time. In nucleotides, the CDR3 is TGTGCCAGTAGTACAGACGGGGGCTCTGGGGCCAACGTCCTGACTTTC. This gives the protein CASSTDGGSGANVLTF. The chain combines TRBV19 with TRBJ2-6, with D possibly TRBD2 on 6 matching bases. Germline V gene lookup returns CDR1 LNHDA and CDR2 SQIVND (reference sequence). V was trimmed by 4 bases and J by 0 bases, leaving 10 bases between them. The CDR3 is 16 residues long.

The V and J genes are TRBV6-5 and TRBJ1-2; D remains unclear. The CDR3 extends over 12 amino acids. Trimming shortened V by 6 bases and J by 4 bases, and 9 bases separated the two germline ends. Germline V CDR1 and CDR2: MNHEY, SVGAGI. The CDR3 nucleotides read TGTGCCAGCAGGTATCCAGGCTATGGCTACACCTTC. It is translated as CASRYPGYGYTF.

This chain uses TRBV19 with TRBJ1-2, with D tentatively TRBD1 (5 bases). Germline V CDR1 and CDR2: LNHDA, SQIVND (reference sequence). The germline V and J ends were trimmed by 3 bases and 3 bases, with 14 bases remaining between them. This CDR3 spans 15 amino acids. In DNA form, the CDR3 reads TGTGCCAGTAGTATGGTCTCAGGGTCGGACTATGGCTACACCTTC. Protein product: CASSMVSGSDYGYTF.

Points on this clone: At the DNA level, this CDR3 is encoded by other sequences in the same sample as well. This chain uses TRBV21-1 with TRBJ1-5; the table's D call, TRBD1, was not checked against the DNA. TRBV21-1 is designated a pseudogene. The CDR3 loop spans 15 amino acids. CDR3 residues: CASSKAGTGCQPQHF. CDR3 nucleotide sequence: TGTGCCAGCAGCAAGGCCGGGACAGGGTGTCAGCCCCAGCATTTT.

V usage is TRBV28 and J usage is TRBJ1-3, with D hard to call. CDR1 MDHEN and CDR2 SYDVKM come from the germline V gene. The CDR3 is 14 amino acids. The germline V and J ends were trimmed by 7 bases and 4 bases, with 14 bases remaining between them. In DNA form, the CDR3 reads TGTGCCAGCACCTCAGAGGGTAACGGAAACACCATATATTTT. Residues: CASTSEGNGNTIYF.

V is TRBV18 and J is TRBJ1-4, with 10 positions matching TRBD1. Looked up from germline, CDR1 is KGHSH and CDR2 is LQKENI. There are 14 residues in the CDR3. The V and J ends lost 6 bases and 8 bases, in that order; junction bases with no gene match: 6. DNA for the CDR3: TGTGCCAGCTCGCGGGACAGGGGTGAAGAAAAACTGTTTTTT. Protein product: CASSRDRGEEKLFF.

In its sample, this clone was seen once. The chain joins TRBV6-5 to TRBJ1-4; D is perhaps TRBD1 (5 bases). The V gene lost 5 bases and the J gene lost 8 bases, with 9 bases spanning the gap. This CDR3 spans 12 amino acids. Germline V gene sequence: CDR1 MNHEY, CDR2 SVGAGI. The CDR3, as DNA: TGTGCCAGCAGTAGAGGGGACGAAAAACTGTTTTTT. It specifies CASSRGDEKLFF.

This clone was seen a single time. The CDR3 region has the DNA TGTGCCACCTCACAGGGGGTTTATGGCTACACCTTC. It encodes CATSQGVYGYTF. V usage is TRBV2 and J usage is TRBJ1-2; 8 bases fit TRBD1. This CDR3 is 12 amino acids long. Germline-derived CDR1 and CDR2 are SNHLY and FYNNEI. The ends lost 10 bases at V and 5 bases at J; junction bases unmatched: 6.